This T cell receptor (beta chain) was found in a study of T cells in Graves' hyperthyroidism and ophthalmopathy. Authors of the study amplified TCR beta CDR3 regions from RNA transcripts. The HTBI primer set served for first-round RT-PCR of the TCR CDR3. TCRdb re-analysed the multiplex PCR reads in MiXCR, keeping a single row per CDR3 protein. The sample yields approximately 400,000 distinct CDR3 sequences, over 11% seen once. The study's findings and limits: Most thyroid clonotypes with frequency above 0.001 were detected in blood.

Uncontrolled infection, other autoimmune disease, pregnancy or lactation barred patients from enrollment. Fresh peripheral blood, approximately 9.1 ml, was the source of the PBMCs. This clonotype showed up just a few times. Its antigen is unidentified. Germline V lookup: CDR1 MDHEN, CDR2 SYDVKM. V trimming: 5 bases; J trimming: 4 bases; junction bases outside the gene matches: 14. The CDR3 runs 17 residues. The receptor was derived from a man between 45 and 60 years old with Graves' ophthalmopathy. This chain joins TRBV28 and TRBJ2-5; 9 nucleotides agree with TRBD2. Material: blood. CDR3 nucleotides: TGTGCCAGCAGTCATTCATCGGCGGGAGGGCCCCGAGAGACCCAGTACTTC. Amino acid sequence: CASSHSSAGGPRETQYF.